These T cell receptor beta chains were read from a single sample in a study of cytomegalovirus exposure and HLA in healthy donors. The method was immunoSEQ multiplex PCR; TCRdb's version includes in-frame clones alone and lacks a portion of them. The sample shows about 300,000 clones, around 86% of them seen only once. The sample was PBMCs. The receptors shown here come from a man in his forties or fifties in good health and CMV-seropositive. The CDR3 runs from the conserved cysteine through the conserved F or W. The D gene is left open where the match is weak. The size field is filled for only some rows; it gives once, few, many or a size class.

clone_size,v_call,d_call,j_call,cdr3_length,cdr3_nt,cdr3_aa
few,TRBV2,.,TRBJ1-4,13,TGTGCCAGCAGTGTACGGGGTAATGAAAAACTGTTTTTT,CASSVRGNEKLFF
.,TRBV10-3,.,TRBJ2-2,15,TGTGCCATCAGTGAGTCGATTGGCTACACCGGGGAGCTGTTTTTT,CAISESIGYTGELFF
.,TRBV25-1,.,TRBJ2-5,15,TGTGCCAGCAGTGAATTTCCAGGGGAGGGAGAGACCCAGTACTTC,CASSEFPGEGETQYF
.,TRBV19,.,TRBJ1-1,12,TGTGCCAGTAGTTGGGGCTCCACTGAAGCTTTCTTT,CASSWGSTEAFF
.,TRBV11-1,TRBD1,TRBJ2-3,15,TGTGCCAGCAGCAGGACAGGGCCCCGGACAGATACGCAGTATTTT,CASSRTGPRTDTQYF
once,TRBV27,.,TRBJ2-7,14,TGTGCCAGCAGCCTATCGGGACAAGACTACGAGCAGTACTTC,CASSLSGQDYEQYF
once,TRBV6-5,TRBD2,TRBJ2-7,13,TGTGCCAGCAGTTACTCGGGGCTAGCGGGAGCAAACTTC,CASSYSGLAGANF
.,TRBV5-6,TRBD1,TRBJ2-7,16,TGTGCCAGCAGCTCCGGGACAGGATATCTCTCCTACGAGCAGTACTTC,CASSSGTGYLSYEQYF
.,TRBV27,TRBD2,TRBJ2-7,15,TGTGCCAGCAGTTCGCTGGCGGGAGGGAACTACGAGCAGTACTTC,CASSSLAGGNYEQYF
.,TRBV28,TRBD1,TRBJ1-2,15,TGTGCCAGCAGTTTAGACACAGGGGGATCGTATGGCTACACCTTC,CASSLDTGGSYGYTF
.,TRBV9,TRBD2,TRBJ2-3,15,TGTGCCAGCAGCGCACTAGCGGGAGGAGCAGATACGCAGTATTTT,CASSALAGGADTQYF